Below are 7 T cell receptor beta chains sequenced from a single sample in a study of blood T cell repertoires in COVID-19. Data came from immunoSEQ multiplex PCR; TCRdb stores just in-frame clones and leaves some out. The sample includes approximately 350,000 clones, approximately 90% of them seen just once. The sample comprised peripheral blood. The source of these receptors is a woman between 18 and 29 years old who had recovered from COVID-19.

This chain uses TRBV10-3 with TRBJ2-1, with TRBD2 matching over 7 bases. This CDR3 region has 13 residues. Germline V gene data show CDR1 as ENHRY and CDR2 as SYGVKD. V was pared by 11 bases and J by 8 bases, with 12 bases of the junction left unmatched. CDR3 residues: CASSRGGPDEQFF. The CDR3 DNA is TGTGCCTCCTCGCGGGGAGGGCCGGATGAGCAGTTCTTC.

The chain carries TRBV27 and TRBJ1-5; D is possibly TRBD1 (6 bases). CDR3 size: 17 residues. V shed 0 bases and J shed 4 bases, with 16 bases lying between them. Germline lookup yields CDR1 MNHEY and CDR2 SMNVEV (reference sequence). The CDR3 protein is CASSLSLRTAENQPQHF. The DNA of the CDR3 is TGTGCCAGCAGTTTATCGTTGAGGACAGCTGAGAATCAGCCCCAGCATTTT.

The chain couples TRBV11-3 to TRBJ1-4, with 10 bases lining up with TRBD1. CDR1 is SGHNT and CDR2 is YENEEA in the germline V gene. V gave up 4 bases and J gave up 6 bases; unmatched junction bases: 5. CDR3 length equals 15 residues. The CDR3 DNA reads as TGTGCCAGCAGCTCCCCCGGGACAGGGGATGAAAAACTGTTTTTT. The encoded protein is CASSSPGTGDEKLFF.

This clone showed up just once. The chain links TRBV6-2 or TRBV6-3 to TRBJ2-2; D is perhaps TRBD1 (6 bases). The CDR3 consists of 17 residues. V lost 2 bases, J lost 2 bases, and 15 bases lay in between. Germline-derived CDR1 and CDR2 are MNHEY and SVGEGT. The CDR3 loop is CASSYESGAFNTGELFF. CDR3 DNA sequence: TGTGCCAGCAGTTACGAGTCAGGGGCATTTAACACCGGGGAGCTGTTTTTT.

The chain employs TRBV12-5 and TRBJ1-2; no clear D gene. Trimming cost V 0 bases and J 8 bases, with 13 bases left between them. This CDR3 region has 14 residues. CDR1 is LGHNT and CDR2 is FRNRAP in the germline V gene. The DNA for the CDR3 is TGTGCTAGTGGTTTGGTACCGGAGGGTAGCGGCTACACCTTC. Translating gives CASGLVPEGSGYTF.

The chain has TRBV11-3 and TRBJ2-5, with 7 positions matching TRBD1. The CDR3 runs 14 residues. Germline CDR1 SGHNT, CDR2 YENEEA. The junction had 4 bases not matched to a gene; V was cut back by 3 bases and J by 3 bases. The CDR3 coding sequence is TGTGCCAGCAGCTTCCGGGACAGAGAAGAGACCCAGTACTTC. Amino acids: CASSFRDREETQYF.

The chain combines TRBV29-1 with TRBJ1-2; maybe TRBD1 (6 bases). Trimming removed 6 bases from V and 4 bases from J, with 15 bases in between. There are 13 residues in the CDR3. The germline gives CDR1 SQVTM, CDR2 ANQGSEA. CDR3 in amino acids: CSVARTEIYGYTF. The CDR3 DNA reads as TGCAGCGTCGCACGGACAGAGATCTATGGCTACACCTTC.